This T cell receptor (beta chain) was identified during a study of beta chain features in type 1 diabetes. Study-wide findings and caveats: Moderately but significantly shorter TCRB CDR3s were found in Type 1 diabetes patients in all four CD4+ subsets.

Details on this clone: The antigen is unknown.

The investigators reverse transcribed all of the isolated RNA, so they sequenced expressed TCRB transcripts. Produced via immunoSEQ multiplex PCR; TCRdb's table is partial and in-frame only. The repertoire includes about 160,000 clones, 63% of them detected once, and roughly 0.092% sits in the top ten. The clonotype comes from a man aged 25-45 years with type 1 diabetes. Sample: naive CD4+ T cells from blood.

CDR3 in DNA: TGTGCCAGCAGCCCCCTGGGACTAGCGGGGGGAACGAACACCGGGGAGCTGTTTTTT. Protein product: CASSPLGLAGGTNTGELFF. The genes are TRBV5-6 and TRBJ2-2; 15 bases are shared with TRBD2. The CDR3 totals 19 residues. The germline gives CDR1 SGHDT, CDR2 YYEEEE. With V trimmed by 4 bases and J by 0 bases, 7 bases remained unmatched.